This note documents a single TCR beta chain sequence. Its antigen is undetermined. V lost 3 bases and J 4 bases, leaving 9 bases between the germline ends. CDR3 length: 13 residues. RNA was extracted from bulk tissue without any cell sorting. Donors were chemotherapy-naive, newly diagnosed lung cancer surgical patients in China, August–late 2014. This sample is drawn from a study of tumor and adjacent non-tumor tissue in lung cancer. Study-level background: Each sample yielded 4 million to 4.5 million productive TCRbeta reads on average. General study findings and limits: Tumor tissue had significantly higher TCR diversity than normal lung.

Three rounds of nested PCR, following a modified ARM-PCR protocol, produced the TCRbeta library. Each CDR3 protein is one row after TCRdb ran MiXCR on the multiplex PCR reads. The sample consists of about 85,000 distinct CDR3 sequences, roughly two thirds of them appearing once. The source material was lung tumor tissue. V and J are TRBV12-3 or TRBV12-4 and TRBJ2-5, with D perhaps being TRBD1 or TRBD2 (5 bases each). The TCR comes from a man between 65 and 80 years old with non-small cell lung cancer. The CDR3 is CASSLGDVETQYF. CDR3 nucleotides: TGTGCCAGCAGTTTGGGGGACGTAGAGACCCAGTACTTC.